The 5 T cell receptor beta chains presented below share a single source sample, sequenced in a study of shared clonotypes between healthy human individuals. Assay used: immunoSEQ multiplex PCR; TCRdb lists only in-frame clones, some missing. This table holds roughly 2 million clones, over 85% found once. Material for sequencing was naive CD4+ T cells sorted from blood. Stated subset: CD45RA+ positively selected. These receptors all stem from a man between 18 and 35 years old in good health.

The chain links TRBV6-1 to TRBJ2-5; TRBD2 agrees at 9 bases. CDR1 and CDR2 (germline): MNHNS, SASEGT. J was trimmed by 5 bases and V by 6 bases; bases with no gene match: 7. The CDR3 contains 14 residues. The CDR3, as DNA: TGTGCCAGCAGAGCGAGCGGGGGGAGGGAGACCCAGTACTTC. Encoded protein: CASRASGGRETQYF.

The CDR3 DNA follows: TGCGCCAGCAGCCAAGTCCAGGGGGCGGGGAATGAAAAACTGTTTTTT. Its translation is CASSQVQGAGNEKLFF. The chain is built from TRBV4-3 and TRBJ1-4; 8 bases match TRBD1. The ends lost 1 base at V and 5 bases at J; junction bases unmatched: 6. The CDR3 is 16 residues long. Germline V lookup: CDR1 LGHNA, CDR2 YSLEER.

V and J are TRBV30 and TRBJ1-4, with D uncertain. Trimming pared 1 base from V and 8 bases from J, leaving 8 bases between. The CDR3 has 12 residues. Germline-derived CDR1 and CDR2 are GTSNPN and SVGIG (reference sequence). CDR3 nucleotide sequence: TGTGCCTGGAGTGGCTCGGACGAAAAACTGTTTTTT. It encodes CAWSGSDEKLFF.

The V call is TRBV10-1, the J call TRBJ1-6; D call uncertain. CDR3 length: 13 amino acids. Trimming removed 3 bases at V and 9 bases at J, with 9 bases between. Germline lookup yields CDR1 WNHNN and CDR2 SYGVQD (reference sequence). In DNA, the CDR3 is TGCGCCAGCAGTGAACAGTATGGTTCACCCCTCCACTTT. This gives the protein CASSEQYGSPLHF.

The V and J genes are TRBV5-6 and TRBJ1-1, with D maybe TRBD1 (5 bases). Trimming removed 1 base at V and 1 base at J, with 14 bases between. The CDR3 runs 16 residues. Germline V CDR1 and CDR2: SGHDT, YYEEEE. The CDR3 DNA is TGTGCCAGCAGCTTGACCCCTCAGGGTAGGAACACTGAAGCTTTCTTT. Encoded protein: CASSLTPQGRNTEAFF.